The 15 T cell receptor beta chains below come from one sample, sequenced in a study of CD8 T cells in Susac syndrome. RNA, at roughly 0.45 to 1 ug, was reverse transcribed with random hexamers. TCRdb reanalysed the immunoSEQ multiplex PCR reads using MiXCR and keeps one entry per CDR3 protein. Among around 71,000 distinct CDR3 sequences, around 93% were seen once, and the ten largest hold around 0.15%. Sequenced: CD4+ T cells from PBMCs. The receptors derive from a human donor with Susac syndrome.

This chain connects TRBV5-1 to TRBJ1-1; the D is unclear. In germline, CDR1 is SGHRS, CDR2 YFSETQ. The V end lost 1 base, the J end lost 1 base, and 8 bases lay between the germline ends. The CDR3 runs 14 residues. The DNA for the CDR3 is TGCGCCAGCAGCTTGTCGGCAGGGAACACTGAAGCTTTCTTT. Amino acid sequence: CASSLSAGNTEAFF.

The genes are TRBV6-5 and TRBJ2-1, with D perhaps given as TRBD1 or TRBD2 (5 bases each). V was shortened by 7 bases and J by 10 bases, with 17 bases between the two germline ends. Germline lookup yields CDR1 MNHEY and CDR2 SVGAGI. The CDR3 has 13 amino acids. The CDR3 reads CASTRGTYGEQFF. The CDR3 coding sequence is TGTGCCAGCACCCGAGGGACCTACGGCGAGCAGTTCTTC.

CDR3 in amino acids: CAWSPGGGNEKLFF. The CDR3 DNA follows: TGTGCCTGGAGCCCCGGAGGAGGAAATGAAAAACTGTTTTTT. V usage is TRBV30 and J usage is TRBJ1-4, with D unresolved. Germline V gene sequence: CDR1 GTSNPN, CDR2 SVGIG (reference sequence). Between the trimmed V and J ends, which lost 3 bases and 5 bases, there was a span of 13 bases. The CDR3 contains 14 residues. Combining the CDR3 with reference TRBV30 and TRBJ1-4 gives the whole variable domain SQTIHQWPATLVQPVGSPLSLECTVEGTSNPNLYWYRQAAGRGLQLLFYSVGIGQISSEVPQNLSASRPQDRQFILSSKKLLLSDSGFYLCAWSPGGGNEKLFFGSGTQLSVL.

The chain carries TRBV30 and TRBJ2-2, with 7 bases that match TRBD1. CDR3 length equals 13 residues. Trimming removed 2 bases from V and 8 bases from J; junction bases left unmatched: 5. The germline V gene has CDR1 GTSNPN and CDR2 SVGIG (reference sequence). The CDR3 here is CAWSQQGTGELFF. CDR3 in DNA: TGTGCCTGGAGTCAACAGGGGACAGGGGAGCTGTTTTTT.

The V and J genes are TRBV12-3 or TRBV12-4 and TRBJ1-4; TRBD1 agrees at 9 bases. Germline trimming cut 4 bases from V and 8 bases from J; bases unmatched to any gene: 8. This CDR3 has 15 residues. CDR3 sequence reads: CASSSGQGFGEKLFF. The CDR3 coding sequence is TGTGCCAGCAGTTCCGGACAGGGGTTTGGGGAAAAACTGTTTTTT.

The sample holds one count of this clonotype. The chain carries TRBV2 and TRBJ2-1; TRBD1 is a possible D gene (5 bases). The V and J ends lost 7 bases and 6 bases respectively, with 13 bases between them. CDR3 length: 13 residues. CDR1 is SNHLY and CDR2 is FYNNEI in the germline V gene. The chain's CDR3 is CASKDTLRNEQFF. The CDR3 nucleotides are TGTGCCAGCAAGGACACCTTACGCAATGAGCAGTTCTTC.

This chain's CDR3 is CASSYGGHNTGELFF. The CDR3 region has the DNA TGTGCCAGCAGTTACGGGGGACACAACACCGGGGAGCTGTTTTTT. The chain links TRBV6-5 to TRBJ2-2; perhaps TRBD1 as D (6 bases). Trimming shortened V by 2 bases and J by 2 bases, and 9 bases separated the two germline ends. Germline V gene data show CDR1 as MNHEY and CDR2 as SVGAGI. CDR3 length equals 15 residues.

CDR3 nucleotide sequence: TGTGCCAGCAGCAAATTAGCGGGGGGCGGCTACGAGCAGTACTTC. Translated, it gives CASSKLAGGGYEQYF. The chain is built from TRBV7-2 and TRBJ2-7, with 10 bases that match TRBD2. With 5 bases clipped from V and 3 bases from J, the junction kept 7 bases outside the gene matches. The V gene's germline CDR1 is SGHTA and CDR2 FQGNSA. The CDR3 runs to 15 residues.

Remarks on this clonotype: One end of the junction varies from germline; a read error may be responsible. The V call is TRBV7-7, the J call TRBJ2-5, with 7 bases that match TRBD2. The V gene's germline CDR1 is SSHAT and CDR2 FNYEAQ (reference sequence). The CDR3 runs to 15 residues. The DNA of the CDR3 is TGTGCTAGCAGCTCTTCAACGGGGGGACGAGAGACCCAGTACTTC. This encodes CASSSSTGGRETQYF.

The genes are TRBV20-1 and TRBJ2-5; D might be TRBD2 (5 bases). The germline V gene encodes CDR1 DFQATT and CDR2 SNEGSKA (reference sequence). The CDR3 length is 11 residues. Trimming cost V 6 bases and J 5 bases, with 10 bases left between them. The CDR3 protein is CSAGIPETQYF. CDR3 DNA sequence: TGCAGTGCCGGGATTCCGGAGACCCAGTACTTC.

The chain couples TRBV20-1 to TRBJ2-7, with D hard to call. V was clipped by 1 base and J by 9 bases, with 13 bases between them. Germline loops: CDR1 DFQATT, CDR2 SNEGSKA (reference sequence). The CDR3 has 12 residues. The DNA of the CDR3 is TGCAGTGCTAGAGTAGGTGGAGATGGGCAGTACTTC. Translation gives CSARVGGDGQYF.

The gene calls are TRBV5-1 and TRBJ2-3, with 8 bases aligning to TRBD2. The CDR3 totals 14 residues. The V gene's germline CDR1 is SGHRS and CDR2 YFSETQ. V was pared by 3 bases and J by 4 bases, with 4 bases of the junction left unmatched. The chain's CDR3 is CASSSGLGSDTQYF. The CDR3 DNA follows: TGCGCCAGCAGCTCGGGACTAGGGTCAGATACGCAGTATTTT.

V is TRBV7-9 and J is TRBJ2-2, with 9 bases fitting TRBD1. Germline V gene lookup returns CDR1 SEHNR and CDR2 FQNEAQ (reference sequence). CDR3 length: 17 amino acids. V lost 6 bases to trimming and J lost 2 bases; unmatched junction nucleotides: 10. In nucleotides, the CDR3 is TGTGCCAGCAGGTCCCCTGGGACAGGGAAAAACACCGGGGAGCTGTTTTTT. Its protein is CASRSPGTGKNTGELFF.

The count of this clonotype is one. The CDR3 reads CASSRTGVSNGYTF. The CDR3, as DNA: TGCGCCAGTTCTAGGACAGGGGTCTCGAATGGCTACACCTTC. The J gene is TRBJ1-2, the V gene TRBV5-1; 9 nucleotides match TRBD1. This CDR3 contains 14 residues. Germline V gene data show CDR1 as SGHRS and CDR2 as YFSETQ. V lost 8 bases and J lost 6; bases outside the gene matches: 11.

This clonotype was counted only a few times. The CDR3 DNA is TGTGCCAGCAGACCCACAGGGCTCTTCGAGCAGTACTTC. The encoded protein is CASRPTGLFEQYF. V usage is TRBV28 and J usage is TRBJ2-7, with D possibly TRBD1 on 6 matching bases. The V gene lost 6 bases and the J gene lost 6 bases, with 15 bases spanning the gap. The germline V gene encodes CDR1 MDHEN and CDR2 SYDVKM. This CDR3 spans 13 amino acids.